This T cell receptor (beta chain) was captured by sequencing in a study of T-cell reconstitution after alpha-beta-depleted transplantation in children. General study points: One year post-transplant, T-cell counts and diversity were largely derived from T cells produced anew. Surviving recipient T cells and thymic progenitors accounted for the high day-60 TCRbeta diversity observed in some patients. Approximately two months post-transplant, alpha-beta T cells reportedly originated from several hundred expanded graft clones.

Library preparation (for TCRbeta) was performed with unique molecular identifiers. TCRdb re-called the PCR reads through MiXCR, storing one row per CDR3 protein. This repertoire shows about 20,000 distinct CDR3 sequences, about an eighth found once; its top ten account for roughly 37%. CDR1 and CDR2 (germline): SGHNT, YYREEE (reference sequence). The CDR3 length is 15 residues. V was clipped by 3 bases and J by 4 bases; unmatched bases: 6. There are many counts of this clonotype. No antigen is known for it. This receptor was taken from a female patient under 10 years old who had a stem cell transplant for congenital amegakaryocytic thrombocytopenia, so the T cells may come from the graft donor. This rearrangement joins TRBV5-4 to TRBJ2-1, with TRBD2 matching over 8 bases. The specimen comprised PBMCs, mostly from graft donor cells, sampled 60 days after TCRalphabeta/CD19-depleted stem cell transplant. CDR3 region: CASSSPGLGYNEQFF. The CDR3 DNA follows: TGTGCCAGCAGCTCCCCGGGACTAGGGTACAATGAGCAGTTCTTC.